A selection of T cell receptor beta chains follows, all from one sample in a study of blood T cell repertoires in COVID-19. Profiling relied on immunoSEQ multiplex PCR, and the TCRdb table lists in-frame clones only, not all of them. Seen here are 260,000 or so clones, about 86% observed once, and the top ten hold about 5.7%. The sample comprised peripheral blood. These receptors were obtained from a man older than 75 with acute or convalescent COVID-19. Each CDR3 is given with its conserved first and last residue. The D gene is left open where the match is weak. The size field is filled for only some rows; it gives once, few, many or a size class.

V gene	clone size	D gene	J gene	CDR3 protein	CDR3 DNA
TRBV18	.	.	TRBJ2-7	CASSPRDTGPYEQYF	TGTGCCAGCTCACCCCGGGACACGGGGCCCTACGAGCAGTACTTC
TRBV6-5	.	.	TRBJ2-5	CASSPGEVARETQYF	TGTGCCAGCAGCCCCGGGGAGGTAGCAAGGGAGACCCAGTACTTC
TRBV2	.	.	TRBJ2-7	CASRGIETSEQYF	TGTGCCAGCCGCGGGATAGAAACGTCCGAGCAGTACTTC
TRBV11-2	.	.	TRBJ2-7	CASSLPTYEQYF	TGTGCCAGCAGCCTACCAACCTACGAGCAGTACTTC
TRBV5-1	.	.	TRBJ2-1	CASSLGRREEEQFF	TGCGCCAGCAGCTTGGGACGGAGGGAAGAAGAGCAGTTCTTC
TRBV28	.	.	TRBJ1-2	CASSSGDGILYGYTF	TGTGCCAGCAGTTCGGGGGACGGTATTCTCTATGGCTACACCTTC
TRBV5-1	.	TRBD1	TRBJ1-6	CASKEGQGASPLHF	TGCGCCAGCAAGGAGGGACAGGGGGCTTCACCCCTCCACTTT
TRBV19	.	.	TRBJ2-2	CASTTPQKGAGELFF	TGTGCCAGTACTACTCCCCAAAAAGGGGCCGGGGAGCTGTTTTTT
TRBV5-1	.	TRBD1	TRBJ2-7	CASSFRVGTGGSEQYF	TGCGCCAGCAGCTTCAGGGTGGGGACAGGGGGCAGCGAGCAGTACTTC
TRBV3-1/TRBV3-2	.	TRBD2	TRBJ2-1	CASSQEGLRPGNEQFF	TGTGCCAGCAGCCAAGAGGGACTAAGGCCGGGCAATGAGCAGTTCTTC
TRBV28	.	.	TRBJ1-4	CASSSQGLKEKLFF	TGTGCCAGCAGTTCGCAGGGATTAAAGGAAAAACTGTTTTTT
TRBV19	.	.	TRBJ1-3	CASSIAGISGNTIYF	TGTGCCAGTAGTATTGCCGGGATCTCTGGAAACACCATATATTTT
TRBV28	.	TRBD1	TRBJ1-3	CAIRQGPSGNTIYF	TGTGCCATAAGACAGGGCCCCTCTGGAAACACCATATATTTT
TRBV28	once	.	TRBJ1-2	CASSSPGGLSYTF	TGTGCCAGCAGTTCCCCCGGAGGGTTGAGCTACACCTTC
TRBV10-1	.	TRBD1	TRBJ2-4	CASRGTGGAGPRSKNIQYF	TGCGCCAGCAGGGGCACAGGGGGCGCCGGTCCTCGATCTAAAAACATTCAGTACTTC
TRBV2	.	.	TRBJ1-5	CASTRQVNWEPQHF	TGTGCCAGCACCAGACAGGTAAACTGGGAGCCCCAGCATTTT
TRBV27	.	.	TRBJ2-4	CASSSAGLDGKNIQYF	TGTGCCAGCAGTTCCGCAGGGCTGGATGGCAAAAACATTCAGTACTTC
TRBV9	.	TRBD2	TRBJ2-3	CASSVGLAGGSYTDTQYF	TGTGCCAGCAGCGTGGGACTAGCGGGAGGTTCTTACACAGATACGCAGTATTTT
TRBV27	.	TRBD2	TRBJ2-1	CASSFFTTSGSGEQFF	TGTGCCAGCAGTTTTTTCACGACTAGCGGGAGCGGGGAGCAGTTCTTC
TRBV27	.	.	TRBJ1-4	CASRNSGTNEKLFF	TGTGCCAGCAGGAACAGCGGGACTAATGAAAAACTGTTTTTT
TRBV5-1	once	TRBD2	TRBJ2-5	CASSLGLAGGGETQYF	TGCGCCAGCAGCTTGGGACTAGCGGGAGGTGGGGAGACCCAGTACTTC